The next 25 T cell receptor beta chains were all read from a single sample in a study of cytomegalovirus exposure and HLA in healthy donors. Researchers ran the PCR with 60 Vbeta and 13 Jbeta primers. Some clones are missing from TCRdb's copy, which holds only in-frame ones; the method was immunoSEQ multiplex PCR. The repertoire holds approximately 110,000 clones, with less than 90% as singletons. Sequencing input: PBMCs. These receptors originate from a man between 45 and 60 years old in good health and CMV-seronegative.

This clone was observed once. The rearrangement uses TRBV7-2 and TRBJ2-6, with unresolved D. Per germline, CDR1 SGHTA and CDR2 FQGNSA. V was trimmed by 3 bases and J by 0 bases, leaving 9 bases between them. CDR3 length equals 16 residues. The CDR3 coding sequence is TGTGCCAGCAGCTTGGGCAGAAGCTCTGGGGCCAACGTCCTGACTTTC. This gives the protein CASSLGRSSGANVLTF.

The rearrangement uses TRBV19 and TRBJ2-3; possible D gene TRBD2, 6 bases. The CDR3 covers 13 residues. CDR1 and CDR2 from the germline V gene are LNHDA and SQIVND (reference sequence). The ends were cut back, 5 bases at V and 4 bases at J, with 10 bases in the middle. DNA for the CDR3: TGTGCCAGTAGTGTTCGGAGGGCAGATACGCAGTATTTT. Translated, it gives CASSVRRADTQYF.

The CDR3 is CASSLGTGFQPSSYNEQFF. CDR3 DNA sequence: TGTGCCAGCAGCCTAGGGACAGGATTCCAACCTAGCTCCTACAATGAGCAGTTCTTC. The chain joins TRBV7-3 to TRBJ2-1; 8 nucleotides agree with TRBD1. V trimming: 5 bases; J trimming: 0 bases; junction bases outside the gene matches: 15. Germline assignment: CDR1 SGHTA and CDR2 FQGTGA. CDR3 size: 19 residues.

The genes are TRBV10-3 and TRBJ2-1; 14 nucleotides line up with TRBD2. The CDR3 runs 17 residues. Unmatched junction bases numbered 8, after V lost 3 bases and J lost 7 bases. CDR1 is ENHRY, CDR2 SYGVKD, per germline. CDR3 loop: CAISDLYRLAGGNEQFF. CDR3 DNA: TGTGCCATCAGTGACCTGTATCGACTAGCGGGAGGGAATGAGCAGTTCTTC.

This rearrangement joins TRBV27 to TRBJ1-2, with D tentatively TRBD1 (5 bases). The CDR3 totals 13 residues. Per the germline V gene, CDR1 is MNHEY and CDR2 is SMNVEV (reference sequence). Trimming removed 8 bases from V and 8 bases from J, with 18 bases in between. This CDR3 is CASRSGGGGGYTF. CDR3 DNA sequence: TGTGCCAGCCGAAGTGGGGGGGGTGGCGGCTACACCTTC.

The sample holds a few counts of this clone. This chain connects TRBV4-3 to TRBJ1-5; D call uncertain. Germline V gene sequence: CDR1 LGHNA, CDR2 YSLEER. Trimming stripped 0 bases from V and 0 bases from J, with 6 bases between. The CDR3 runs 15 residues. CDR3 protein: CASSQDGGSNQPQHF. In DNA form, the CDR3 reads TGCGCCAGCAGCCAAGACGGAGGTAGCAATCAGCCCCAGCATTTT.

The chain links TRBV29-1 to TRBJ2-5; 7 bases fit TRBD1. The end of the DNA fits TRBJ2-7 better, so the J call may be wrong. The CDR3 consists of 14 residues. CDR1 and CDR2 (germline): SQVTM, ANQGSEA. The CDR3 DNA reads as TGCAGCGTTGTCCTGATTGGACAGGTTGACGAGCAGTACTTC. Protein product: CSVVLIGQVDEQYF.

This rearrangement joins TRBV27 to TRBJ2-2; maybe TRBD1 (5 bases). Trimming removed 11 bases from V and 3 bases from J, with 13 bases in between. Germline CDR1 is MNHEY and CDR2 is SMNVEV (reference sequence). CDR3 length: 13 residues. The CDR3 protein is CASQGRDTGELFF. The CDR3 DNA sequence: TGTGCCTCCCAGGGCAGGGACACCGGGGAGCTGTTTTTT.

The genes are TRBV6-1 and TRBJ1-3; 9 bases are a match to TRBD1. Germline V gene data show CDR1 as MNHNS and CDR2 as SASEGT. This CDR3 region has 14 residues. After removal of 6 bases from V and 8 bases from J, the junction contained 8 bases not matched to a gene. The CDR3 sequence: CASSRDRAGDTIYF. Written as DNA, the CDR3 is TGTGCCAGCAGCCGGGACAGGGCGGGAGACACCATATATTTT.

The V call is TRBV2, the J call TRBJ1-2, with 9 bases lining up with TRBD1. The J segment lost 6 bases and the V segment lost 0 bases, leaving 8 bases of the junction unmatched. The CDR3 is made up of 16 amino acids. The V gene's germline CDR1 is SNHLY and CDR2 FYNNEI. The CDR3 coding sequence is TGTGCCAGCAGTGAAGCGGGACAGGGAAGGACGCATGGCTACACCTTC. It yields the protein CASSEAGQGRTHGYTF.

The chain has TRBV6-1 and TRBJ1-1; no definite D call. CDR3 length: 12 residues. V lost 11 bases and J lost 6, with 16 bases in between. Germline assignment: CDR1 MNHNS and CDR2 SASEGT. The CDR3 loop is CAEGEVVPEAFF. CDR3 nucleotide sequence: TGTGCCGAGGGAGAGGTTGTGCCTGAAGCTTTCTTT.

The chain combines TRBV11-2 with TRBJ2-4; 9 bases map to TRBD2. This CDR3 is built from 17 residues. Losses at the gene ends were 5 bases for V and 1 base for J; bases not matched to a gene: 9. Germline values: CDR1 SGHAT, CDR2 FQNNGV. The DNA of the CDR3 is TGTGCCAGCAGCCGGGGGCCGAGCGGGGGGGCCAAAAACATTCAGTACTTC. It translates to CASSRGPSGGAKNIQYF. Combining the CDR3 with reference TRBV11-2 and TRBJ2-4 gives the whole variable domain EAGVAQSPRYKIIEKRQSVAFWCNPISGHATLYWYQQILGQGPKLLIQFQNNGVVDDSQLPKDRFSAERLKGVDSTLKIQPAKLEDSAVYLCASSRGPSGGAKNIQYFGAGTRLSVL.

A single count supports this clone. The rearrangement uses TRBV6-6 and TRBJ1-5; no firm D call. Looked up from germline, CDR1 is MNHNY and CDR2 is SVGAGI (reference sequence). The ends were cut back, 7 bases at V and 2 bases at J, with 12 bases in the middle. The CDR3 is 14 residues long. The CDR3 is CASTPDGGNQPQHF. For the CDR3, the DNA is TGTGCCAGCACCCCAGACGGAGGCAATCAGCCCCAGCATTTT.

This clone was seen only a few times. The chain joins TRBV18 to TRBJ1-2; 8 bases are a match to TRBD1. Germline V gives CDR1 KGHSH, CDR2 LQKENI. CDR3 length: 16 residues. The trim removed 6 bases at V and 4 bases at J, leaving 13 bases unmatched. CDR3 sequence (DNA): TGTGCCAGCTCGCACAAGCAGGGGGCGCAAAGCTATGGCTACACCTTC. It translates to CASSHKQGAQSYGYTF.

The gene calls are TRBV5-5 and TRBJ2-5, with 9 bases aligning to TRBD1. V gave up 4 bases and J gave up 5 bases; unmatched junction bases: 6. CDR3 length equals 14 residues. Per the germline V gene, CDR1 is SGHKS and CDR2 is YYEKEE (reference sequence). The CDR3 protein is CASSPRDRVETQYF. The CDR3 DNA reads TGTGCCAGCAGCCCTCGGGACAGGGTGGAGACCCAGTACTTC.

In its sample, this clone was seen once. The chain employs TRBV6-6 and TRBJ2-7; TRBD2 agrees at 8 bases. Germline loops: CDR1 MNHNY, CDR2 SVGAGI (reference sequence). Losses at the gene ends were 7 bases for V and 4 bases for J; bases not matched to a gene: 0. This CDR3 has 11 residues. In nucleotides, the CDR3 is TGTGCCAGCACTAGCGGGTACGAGCAGTACTTC. Translation: CASTSGYEQYF.

V usage is TRBV27 and J usage is TRBJ2-5; D is possibly TRBD1 (6 bases). This CDR3 spans 14 amino acids. Germline lookup yields CDR1 MNHEY and CDR2 SMNVEV (reference sequence). V lost 9 bases and J 5 bases, leaving 19 bases between the germline ends. The CDR3 loop is CASQGPPNWETQYF. CDR3 sequence (DNA): TGTGCCAGTCAGGGGCCTCCTAATTGGGAGACCCAGTACTTC.

This chain connects TRBV4-3 to TRBJ2-1; D gene uncertain. From germline, CDR1 is LGHNA and CDR2 YSLEER. Trimming left V 0 bases short and J 4 bases short, with 10 bases between. The CDR3 loop spans 15 amino acids. The CDR3 sequence is CASSQDHSFYNEQFF. The CDR3 coding sequence is TGCGCCAGCAGCCAAGATCACAGCTTTTACAATGAGCAGTTCTTC.

V gene TRBV27 combines with J gene TRBJ2-2; a possible D gene is TRBD1 (6 bases). Trimming stripped 5 bases from V and 6 bases from J, with 16 bases between. CDR1 and CDR2 (germline): MNHEY, SMNVEV (reference sequence). There are 15 residues in the CDR3. As DNA, the CDR3 is TGTGCCAGCAGTCCGGAGAATGAGGGGGCCGGGGAGCTGTTTTTT. Encoded protein: CASSPENEGAGELFF.

The chain is built from TRBV2 and TRBJ1-2; TRBD1 might be the D (6 bases). Germline loops: CDR1 SNHLY, CDR2 FYNNEI. This CDR3 is built from 11 residues. Trimming stripped 9 bases from V and 8 bases from J, with 13 bases between. CDR3 protein: CARSGGEGYTF. The CDR3 nucleotides read TGTGCCAGAAGCGGGGGCGAGGGCTACACCTTC.

The rearrangement links TRBV10-3 to TRBJ1-1; D gene ambiguous. This CDR3 contains 15 residues. Germline V gene data show CDR1 as ENHRY and CDR2 as SYGVKD. Trimming stripped 6 bases from V and 5 bases from J, with 19 bases between. The DNA of the CDR3 is TGTGCCATCAGGGGCGGGCAAGGAGGTAAGACTGAAGCTTTCTTT. The encoded protein is CAIRGGQGGKTEAFF.

The chain combines TRBV10-3 with TRBJ2-7; possible D gene TRBD2, 5 bases. The V end was cut by 2 bases, the J end by 6 bases, with 11 bases between. Per the germline V gene, CDR1 is ENHRY and CDR2 is SYGVKD. This CDR3 contains 13 residues. The CDR3 DNA reads TGTGCCATCAGTGAGCTCTCAAGCGGCGAGCAGTACTTC. Encoded protein: CAISELSSGEQYF.

The chain joins TRBV6-6 to TRBJ2-7; D unclear. This CDR3 is built from 13 residues. V lost 2 bases, J lost 2 bases, and 7 bases lay in between. Germline-derived CDR1 and CDR2 are MNHNY and SVGAGI (reference sequence). DNA of the CDR3: TGTGCCAGCAGTTACGTCAGAACCTACGAGCAGTACTTC. As protein: CASSYVRTYEQYF.

This chain uses TRBV30 with TRBJ1-5, with 9 bases identical to TRBD1. Losses at the gene ends were 6 bases for V and 3 bases for J; bases not matched to a gene: 12. Per germline, CDR1 GTSNPN and CDR2 SVGIG (reference sequence). The CDR3 consists of 16 residues. The CDR3 bases are TGTGCCTGTCGACCGGGACAGGGCCCCTACAATCAGCCCCAGCATTTT. This codes for CACRPGQGPYNQPQHF.

The chain couples TRBV18 to TRBJ2-7, with D unclear. V was clipped by 2 bases and J by 6 bases, with 11 bases between them. The CDR3 runs to 13 residues. The germline CDR1 and CDR2 sequences are KGHSH and LQKENI. The chain's CDR3 is CASSPALPGEQYF. The DNA for the CDR3 is TGTGCCAGCTCACCAGCGCTGCCGGGCGAGCAGTACTTC.